Listed below are T cell receptor beta chains from one sample, sequenced in a study of T cells in Graves' hyperthyroidism and ophthalmopathy. One entry per CDR3 protein results from TCRdb running MiXCR on the multiplex PCR reads. The table lists over 700,000 distinct CDR3 sequences, around a third of them singletons. Sequenced sample: blood. The source is a woman aged 40 to 55 with Graves' hyperthyroidism. Both conserved end residues are trimmed from each CDR3.

TRBV20-1 SARLGLPGVPGNTIY
TRBV10-3 AITQLEGLDKYGYT
TRBV29-1 SVEGTGVYGYT
TRBV13 ASSLTGTGVYEQY
TRBV5-1 ASSLERDSFYGYT
TRBV6-2/TRBV6-3 AVATSETQY
TRBV6-5 AISYGAVSGPRY
TRBV28 ATIDQGYEQY
TRBV4-1 ASSQEGGRMNTEAF
TRBV2 ASSDVTGDQPQH
TRBV10-3 AVHRDRGSPLH
TRBV28 ASSLGLRSQQQY
TRBV6-9 ASSHRWGFNTEAS
TRBV6-6 ASSYSSRAVSEAF
TRBV7-9 ASSQSYRDGYT
TRBV2 ASIGFTGSNQPQH
TRBV7-2 ASSQISGRVAGELF
TRBV15 ATSRPGGGSPLH
TRBV2 ASSEGSRGALSYEQY
TRBV7-8 ASSLNAYTEAF
TRBV7-9 ASSLVGTSGQETQY
TRBV10-2 ASRDRGQPQH
TRBV5-5 ASSLRFDTIY
TRBV20-1 SASSLNQPQH
TRBV19 ASSHRDGKNQPQH
TRBV7-2 ASSLLAGNSPLH
TRBV2 ANLYGYYGYT
TRBV5-4 ASSHQTGPGSPLH
TRBV7-9 ASSPRTGDHGELF
TRBV7-2 ASSSGPVGSYEQY
TRBV2 ASSGTSLNTGELF
TRBV24-1 ATSDLARGSTDTQY
TRBV11-2 ASSWWGREGAAF
TRBV2 ASTRDGSYQPQY
TRBV20-1 SARDDRGSGNT
TRBV7-9 ASSLADSTDTQY
TRBV10-3 AIGGNRADQFGELF
TRBV5-1 ASSLGQGSNGEQY
TRBV7-2 ASSLGGLDGTEAF
TRBV5-1 ASSLEQRGRGYT
TRBV3-2 ASSQDRGRARY
TRBV19 ASSMRGRTGELF
TRBV19 ASSRGQGRYEQY